These 18 T cell receptor beta chains originate from one sample sequenced in a study of blood T cell repertoires in COVID-19. The repertoire was sequenced with immunoSEQ multiplex PCR; TCRdb's copy has only in-frame clones and lacks some. The sample contains 180,000 or so clones, approximately 85% of which appear only once. The sequenced sample was peripheral blood. The receptors stem from a man aged 40-49 years who had recovered from COVID-19.

The chain links TRBV2 to TRBJ2-7; D is ambiguous. Trimming took off 7 bases at V and 4 bases at J, with 8 bases between the two ends. This CDR3 is 11 amino acids long. The germline CDR1 and CDR2 sequences are SNHLY and FYNNEI. CDR3 sequence reads: CASTNRYEQYF. The CDR3 DNA reads TGTGCCAGCACGAACCGGTACGAGCAGTACTTC.

The CDR3 protein is CAIRGNSGNTIYF. The CDR3 bases are TGTGCCATCCGGGGGAACTCTGGAAACACCATATATTTT. The V and J genes are TRBV10-3 and TRBJ1-3; the D gene is possibly TRBD1 (5 bases). The germline CDR1 and CDR2 sequences are ENHRY and SYGVKD. V was trimmed by 8 bases and J by 0 bases, leaving 8 bases between them. The CDR3 is 13 amino acids.

The chain couples TRBV11-2 to TRBJ2-7; D unresolved. In germline, CDR1 is SGHAT, CDR2 FQNNGV. The V end lost 3 bases, the J end lost 4 bases, and 22 bases lay between the germline ends. There are 17 residues in the CDR3. Written as DNA, the CDR3 is TGTGCCAGCAGCTTTTCCGCGGAGCATCAGTCCCTATACGAGCAGTACTTC. It translates to CASSFSAEHQSLYEQYF.

CDR3 protein: CASSPTSGGGYNEQFF. The CDR3 region has the DNA TGTGCCAGCAGCCCGACTAGCGGGGGGGGATACAATGAGCAGTTCTTC. The chain joins TRBV11-2 to TRBJ2-1, with TRBD2 matching over 14 bases. The V and J ends lost 5 bases and 4 bases, in that order; junction bases with no gene match: 4. In germline, CDR1 is SGHAT, CDR2 FQNNGV. The CDR3 loop spans 16 amino acids.

This chain uses TRBV4-2 with TRBJ2-7; D perhaps matches TRBD1 (5 bases). Germline CDR1 LGHNA, CDR2 YNFKEQ. With 1 base removed from V and 7 bases from J, the gap between germline ends came to 14 bases. This CDR3 is built from 14 residues. The CDR3 loop reads CASSQAGPPLEQYF. In DNA form, the CDR3 reads TGTGCCAGCAGCCAAGCAGGGCCGCCCCTGGAGCAGTACTTC.

This chain connects TRBV28 to TRBJ2-2, with D uncertain. The CDR3 loop spans 14 amino acids. Germline V CDR1 and CDR2: MDHEN, SYDVKM. V was shortened by 6 bases and J by 5 bases, with 13 bases between the two germline ends. In nucleotides, the CDR3 is TGTGCCAGCAGCCGTACACGAGCGACCGGGGAGCTGTTTTTT. Protein product: CASSRTRATGELFF.

This clone was recorded once. CDR3 DNA sequence: TGTGCCACCAGTGATGGGGGGTCCTACGAGCAGTACTTC. The encoded protein is CATSDGGSYEQYF. The V and J genes are TRBV24-1 and TRBJ2-7; D is possibly TRBD2 (6 bases). The CDR3 loop spans 13 amino acids. V was trimmed by 3 bases and J by 1 base, leaving 6 bases between them. Germline assignment: CDR1 KGHDR and CDR2 SFDVKD.

The chain links TRBV29-1 to TRBJ2-1, with D tentatively TRBD1 (6 bases). The CDR3 is made up of 15 amino acids. Trimming pared 5 bases from V and 3 bases from J, leaving 17 bases between. Germline lookup yields CDR1 SQVTM and CDR2 ANQGSEA. As DNA, the CDR3 is TGCAGCGTTTCTCAGGGGTTACAATTCTACAATGAGCAGTTCTTC. Its protein is CSVSQGLQFYNEQFF.

The chain is built from TRBV2 and TRBJ1-2; D is possibly TRBD1 (5 bases). V was pared by 7 bases and J by 4 bases, with 13 bases between. The CDR3 length is 13 residues. In germline, CDR1 is SNHLY, CDR2 FYNNEI. In DNA form, the CDR3 reads TGTGCCAGCACTTACCAGGACACCTATGGCTACACCTTC. Translating it yields CASTYQDTYGYTF. The variable domain in full, completed from reference TRBV2 and TRBJ1-2, reads EPEVTQTPSHQVTQMGQEVILRCVPISNHLYFYWYRQILGQKVEFLVSFYNNEISEKSEIFDDQFSVERPDGSNFTLKIRSTKLEDSAMYFCASTYQDTYGYTFGSGTRLTVV.

The rearrangement links TRBV30 to TRBJ2-1, with 7 bases matching TRBD2. The CDR3 sequence is 14 residues long. J gave up 3 bases and V 2 bases, and 4 bases lay outside the gene matches. Germline CDR1 is GTSNPN and CDR2 is SVGIG (reference sequence). The CDR3, as DNA: TGTGCCTGGAGTAGGGGCGGGGGCTACAATGAGCAGTTCTTC. Translating it yields CAWSRGGGYNEQFF.

This rearrangement joins TRBV6-5 to TRBJ2-3, with a weak D call TRBD2 (6 bases). CDR3 length: 15 amino acids. Germline CDR1 MNHEY, CDR2 SVGAGI. V was clipped by 2 bases and J by 3 bases, with 12 bases between them. The CDR3 nucleotides are TGTGCCAGCAGTTACGGGTCAAGCGGGACAGATACGCAGTATTTT. Amino acid sequence: CASSYGSSGTDTQYF.

This sequence joins TRBV2 and TRBJ1-5, with 9 bases identical to TRBD1. This CDR3 is built from 16 residues. V lost 6 bases to trimming and J lost 1 base; unmatched junction nucleotides: 7. Germline values: CDR1 SNHLY, CDR2 FYNNEI. CDR3 sequence: CASRATDRGSNQPQHF. DNA for the CDR3: TGTGCCAGCAGAGCCACGGACAGGGGAAGCAATCAGCCCCAGCATTTT.

This chain connects TRBV27 to TRBJ1-1, with D tentatively TRBD1 (5 bases). Trimming took off 0 bases at V and 7 bases at J, with 6 bases between the two ends. The CDR3 is 12 residues long. Germline CDR1 reads MNHEY; CDR2 reads SMNVEV (reference sequence). The CDR3 nucleotides are TGTGCCAGCAGTTTATCGGGGGGTGAAGCTTTCTTT. Amino acid sequence: CASSLSGGEAFF.

The chain has TRBV29-1 and TRBJ1-2; 7 bases line up with TRBD1. Germline lookup yields CDR1 SQVTM and CDR2 ANQGSEA. Trimming cost V 0 bases and J 6 bases; bases outside gene matches: 4. This CDR3 contains 13 residues. The CDR3 region is CSVEDRGQNGYTF. The CDR3 DNA reads TGCAGCGTTGAAGATCGGGGACAGAATGGCTACACCTTC.

The chain has TRBV30 and TRBJ2-3; TRBD2 agrees at 12 bases. V lost 8 bases to trimming and J lost 6 bases; unmatched junction nucleotides: 12. Germline loops: CDR1 GTSNPN, CDR2 SVGIG (reference sequence). The CDR3 runs 15 residues. The CDR3 reads CALASSGRATDTQYF. The CDR3 DNA is TGTGCCCTAGCGTCTAGCGGGAGGGCCACTGATACGCAGTATTTT. Supplemented by reference TRBV30 and TRBJ2-3, the full variable domain reads SQTIHQWPATLVQPVGSPLSLECTVEGTSNPNLYWYRQAAGRGLQLLFYSVGIGQISSEVPQNLSASRPQDRQFILSSKKLLLSDSGFYLCALASSGRATDTQYFGPGTRLTVL.

The chain is built from TRBV19 and TRBJ2-7; TRBD1 agrees at 11 bases. The CDR3 is 15 residues long. J was trimmed by 3 bases and V by 5 bases; bases with no gene match: 6. Looked up from germline, CDR1 is LNHDA and CDR2 is SQIVND (reference sequence). CDR3 sequence (DNA): TGTGCCAGTAGTCCACTAGGGACAGGGGGCTACGAGCAGTACTTC. Protein sequence: CASSPLGTGGYEQYF.

The V call is TRBV4-1, the J call TRBJ1-6; D is perhaps TRBD1 (5 bases). This CDR3 has 16 amino acids. The V gene's germline CDR1 is MGHRA and CDR2 YSYEKL. V shed 0 bases and J shed 11 bases, with 17 bases lying between them. The CDR3 here is CASSQEGGIPWAPLHF. The CDR3 nucleotides read TGCGCCAGCAGCCAAGAGGGGGGGATACCTTGGGCACCCCTCCACTTT.

V and J are TRBV4-3 and TRBJ2-3; a possible D gene is TRBD1 (5 bases). The CDR3 is made up of 16 amino acids. The ends were cut back, 2 bases at V and 2 bases at J, with 14 bases in the middle. Looked up from germline, CDR1 is LGHNA and CDR2 is YSLEER. The CDR3 protein is CASSQQGYLPTDTQYF. The CDR3, as DNA: TGCGCCAGCAGCCAACAGGGTTATCTACCCACAGATACGCAGTATTTT.